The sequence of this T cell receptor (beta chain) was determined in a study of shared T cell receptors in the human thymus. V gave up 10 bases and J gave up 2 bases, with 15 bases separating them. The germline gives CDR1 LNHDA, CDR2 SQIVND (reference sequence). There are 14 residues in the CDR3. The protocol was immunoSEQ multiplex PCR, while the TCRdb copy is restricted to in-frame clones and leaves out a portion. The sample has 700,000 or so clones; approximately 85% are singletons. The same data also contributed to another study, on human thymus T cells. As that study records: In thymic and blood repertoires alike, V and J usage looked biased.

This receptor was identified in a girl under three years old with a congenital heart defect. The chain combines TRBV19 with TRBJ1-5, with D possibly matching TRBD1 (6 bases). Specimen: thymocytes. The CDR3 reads CATRTGTGNQPQHF. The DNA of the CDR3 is TGTGCCACCCGAACAGGGACGGGCAATCAGCCCCAGCATTTT.